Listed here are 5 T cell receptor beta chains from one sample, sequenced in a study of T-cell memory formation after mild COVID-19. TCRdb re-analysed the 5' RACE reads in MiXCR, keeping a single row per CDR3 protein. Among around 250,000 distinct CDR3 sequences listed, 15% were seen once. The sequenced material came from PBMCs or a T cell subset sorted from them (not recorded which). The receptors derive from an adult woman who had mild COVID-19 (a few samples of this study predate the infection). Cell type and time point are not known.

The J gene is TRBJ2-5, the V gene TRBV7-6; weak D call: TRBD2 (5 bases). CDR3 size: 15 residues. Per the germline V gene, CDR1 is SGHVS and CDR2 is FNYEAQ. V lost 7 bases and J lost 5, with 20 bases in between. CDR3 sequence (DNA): TGTGCCAGCATATCCTCCGGGGTTTTGGGGGAGACCCAGTACTTC. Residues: CASISSGVLGETQYF.

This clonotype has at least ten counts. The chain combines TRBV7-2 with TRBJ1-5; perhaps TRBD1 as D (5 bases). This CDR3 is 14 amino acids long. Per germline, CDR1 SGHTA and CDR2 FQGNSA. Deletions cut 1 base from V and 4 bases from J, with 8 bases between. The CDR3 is CASSLGGPNQPQHF. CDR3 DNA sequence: TGTGCCAGCAGCTTAGGGGGCCCTAATCAGCCCCAGCATTTT. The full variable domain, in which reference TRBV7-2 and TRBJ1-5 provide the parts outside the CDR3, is GAGVSQSPSNKVTEKGKDVELRCDPISGHTALYWYRQSLGQGLEFLIYFQGNSAPDKSGLPSDRFSAERTGGSVSTLTIQRTQQEDSAVYLCASSLGGPNQPQHFGDGTRLSIL.

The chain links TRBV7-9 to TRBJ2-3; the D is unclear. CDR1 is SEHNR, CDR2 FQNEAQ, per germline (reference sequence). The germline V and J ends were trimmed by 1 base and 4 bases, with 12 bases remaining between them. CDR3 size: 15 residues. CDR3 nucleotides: TGTGCCAGCAGCTTAGTAGTTATTGGCCCAGATACGCAGTATTTT. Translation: CASSLVVIGPDTQYF.

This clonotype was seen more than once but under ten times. CDR3 sequence (DNA): TGCGCCAGCAGCCTTGAGCCGGGGCTGATCTACGAGCAGTACTTC. Translation gives CASSLEPGLIYEQYF. V usage is TRBV5-1 and J usage is TRBJ2-7; perhaps D is TRBD1 or TRBD2 (5 bases each). The CDR3 is 15 residues long. CDR1 is SGHRS, CDR2 YFSETQ, per germline. Trimming stripped 4 bases from V and 3 bases from J, with 17 bases between. The variable domain in full, completed from reference TRBV5-1 and TRBJ2-7, reads KAGVTQTPRYLIKTRGQQVTLSCSPISGHRSVSWYQQTPGQGLQFLFEYFSETQRNKGNFPGRFSGRQFSNSRSEMNVSTLELGDSALYLCASSLEPGLIYEQYFGPGTRLTVT.

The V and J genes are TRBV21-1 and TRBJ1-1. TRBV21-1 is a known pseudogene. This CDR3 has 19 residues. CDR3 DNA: TGTGCCAGCAGCAAAGAACTCGTCAGGCTATACTCGCTGAACACTGAAGCTTTCTTT. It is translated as CASSKELVRLYSLNTEAFF.